This T cell receptor beta chain came from a study of blood T cell repertoires in COVID-19. Across the whole study: T cells, B-cell-depleted T cells, or PBMCs provided the cDNA or gDNA that served as material.

Followed longitudinally, the Seattle patients had been enrolled during active infection. V was trimmed by 3 bases and J by 6 bases, leaving 9 bases between them. This CDR3 has 12 amino acids. Germline assignment: CDR1 SGHTS and CDR2 YDEGEE. Per the original data handling: The authors estimated nucleated cell counts from reference gene primer amplification. Method: immunoSEQ multiplex PCR; TCRdb's copy keeps in-frame clones and lacks some. That table is the source of V, J and clone size, and D and trimming were worked out from the DNA. The repertoire holds 250,000 to 400,000 clones, with more than 70% as singletons.

This rearrangement joins TRBV5-8 to TRBJ1-1, with D perhaps TRBD1 (5 bases). This TCR derives from a woman aged 25 to 39 with COVID-19, enrolled during active disease. Source material: peripheral blood. CDR3 bases: TGTGCCAGCAGCTGGGGCCGGGCTGAAGCTTTCTTT. Protein: CASSWGRAEAFF.